One sample yielded the 23 T cell receptor beta chains listed below, sequenced in a study of sequential checkpoint blockade in melanoma. Treatment in this sample: randomized to nivolumab then ipilimumab (arm A) or the reverse (arm B). Profiling relied on immunoSEQ multiplex PCR, and the TCRdb table lists in-frame clones only, not all of them. Found here are about 21,000 clones, approximately 81% of them singletons; the top ten hold 10%. The specimen comprised CD8+ T cells sorted from blood (inferred from file names), sampled from a patient given nivolumab and ipilimumab in sequence. The receptors come from a human donor with melanoma.

The chain combines TRBV6-1 with TRBJ2-7; 9 bases map to TRBD1. V lost 4 bases to trimming and J lost 0 bases; unmatched junction nucleotides: 4. CDR1 and CDR2 from the germline V gene are MNHNS and SASEGT. The CDR3 spans 15 residues. CDR3 residues: CASSVLTGGSYEQYF. DNA for the CDR3: TGTGCCAGCAGTGTCCTGACAGGGGGCTCCTACGAGCAGTACTTC.

The chain has TRBV6-5 and TRBJ1-4; TRBD1 matches at 12 bases. This CDR3 is 13 amino acids long. Germline V gene lookup returns CDR1 MNHEY and CDR2 SVGAGI. V shed 11 bases, J shed 5 bases, and the junction held 3 bases outside the gene matches. The CDR3 is CAGGQGANEKLFF. Here the CDR3 DNA reads TGTGCCGGGGGACAGGGGGCCAATGAAAAACTGTTTTTT.

CDR3 DNA sequence: TGTGCCAGCAGCCTGTGGGCAACTAGTAATGAAAAACTGTTTTTT. Protein sequence: CASSLWATSNEKLFF. The genes are TRBV7-2 and TRBJ1-4; D call uncertain. The CDR3 spans 15 residues. V was cut by 5 bases and J by 4 bases, with 14 bases left in between. The germline V gene encodes CDR1 SGHTA and CDR2 FQGNSA.

This clone has only one observation. V and J are TRBV7-9 and TRBJ2-6; D is possibly TRBD2 (6 bases). The CDR3 loop spans 17 amino acids. The ends were cut back, 2 bases at V and 0 bases at J, with 11 bases in the middle. CDR1 SEHNR and CDR2 FQNEAQ come from the germline V gene (reference sequence). The CDR3 loop is CASSLPRETSGANVLTF. CDR3 DNA: TGTGCCAGCAGCTTACCCCGGGAGACCTCTGGGGCCAACGTCCTGACTTTC.

The chain combines TRBV2 with TRBJ2-1; TRBD2 agrees at 9 bases. Unmatched junction bases numbered 2, after V lost 6 bases and J lost 2 bases. The CDR3 runs to 14 residues. CDR1 and CDR2 from the germline V gene are SNHLY and FYNNEI. CDR3 sequence reads: CASRTSGPYNEQFF. The CDR3 DNA is TGTGCCAGCAGGACTAGCGGCCCCTACAATGAGCAGTTCTTC.

CDR3 sequence reads: CASSPLSGGAGEQYF. DNA for the CDR3: TGTGCCAGCAGCCCCCTTAGCGGGGGGGCCGGAGAGCAGTACTTC. This sequence joins TRBV7-9 and TRBJ2-7; TRBD2 agrees at 11 bases. The V segment lost 5 bases and the J segment 7 bases; nucleotides outside the gene matches: 10. The length of the CDR3 is 15 residues. Germline CDR1 SEHNR, CDR2 FQNEAQ (reference sequence). Variable domain in full (rest from reference TRBV7-9 and TRBJ2-7): DTGVSQNPRHKITKRGQNVTFRCDPISEHNRLYWYRQTLGQGPEFLTYFQNEAQLEKSRLLSDRFSAERPKGSFSTLEIQRTEQGDSAMYLCASSPLSGGAGEQYFGPGTRLTVT.

The V call is TRBV5-6, the J call TRBJ1-3; 7 bases agree with TRBD1. Per germline, CDR1 SGHDT and CDR2 YYEEEE. The ends lost 2 bases at V and 0 bases at J; junction bases unmatched: 8. CDR3 size: 17 residues. The CDR3 sequence is CASSFEGWDSSGNTIYF. The CDR3 bases are TGTGCCAGCAGCTTCGAGGGGTGGGACAGCTCTGGAAACACCATATATTTT.

This rearrangement joins TRBV11-2 to TRBJ2-5; D not certain. The DNA end lines up better with TRBJ2-7; the J call may be wrong. CDR1 is SGHAT and CDR2 is FQNNGV in the germline V gene. The CDR3 is 14 amino acids. CDR3 in DNA: TGTGCCAGCAGCTTGTTGTCTAGTACCTACGAGCAGTACTTC. Its protein product is CASSLLSSTYEQYF.

V usage is TRBV19 and J usage is TRBJ1-5, with D perhaps matching TRBD1 (5 bases). The germline V and J ends were trimmed by 5 bases and 6 bases, with 23 bases remaining between them. Germline V gives CDR1 LNHDA, CDR2 SQIVND (reference sequence). This CDR3 has 17 amino acids. The CDR3 region has the DNA TGTGCCAGTAGTCCCGGCCTTTTCCAGGGCCGAGGTCAGCCCCAGCATTTT. Amino acid sequence: CASSPGLFQGRGQPQHF.

The CDR3 here is CASSSLGLAGSNEQFF. DNA of the CDR3: TGTGCCAGCAGCTCATTGGGACTAGCGGGATCTAATGAGCAGTTCTTC. V is TRBV7-6 and J is TRBJ2-1; 13 bases are shared with TRBD2. Germline values: CDR1 SGHVS, CDR2 FNYEAQ. V gave up 4 bases and J gave up 7 bases; unmatched junction bases: 7. The CDR3 extends over 16 amino acids.

The genes are TRBV7-9 and TRBJ2-7, with D unresolved. CDR1 and CDR2 (germline): SEHNR, FQNEAQ (reference sequence). The CDR3 has 11 residues. V was trimmed by 2 bases and J by 5 bases, leaving 4 bases between them. CDR3 sequence reads: CASSLTHEQYF. The CDR3 DNA sequence: TGTGCCAGCAGCTTAACTCACGAGCAGTACTTC.

The rearrangement joins TRBV29-1 to TRBJ2-2; no reliable D call. Germline V CDR1 and CDR2: SQVTM, ANQGSEA. The CDR3 has 14 amino acids. V was cut by 1 base and J by 4 bases, with 10 bases left in between. This CDR3 is CSVEGAIGTGELFF. The DNA of the CDR3 is TGCAGCGTTGAAGGAGCGATAGGCACCGGGGAGCTGTTTTTT.

The V call is TRBV30, the J call TRBJ2-1; perhaps TRBD1 as D (6 bases). V was trimmed by 1 base and J by 12 bases, leaving 10 bases between them. The CDR3 covers 11 residues. Germline loops: CDR1 GTSNPN, CDR2 SVGIG (reference sequence). CDR3 sequence (DNA): TGTGCCTGGAGTGGCCTAGGGGGGCAGTTCTTC. It codes for CAWSGLGGQFF.

This rearrangement joins TRBV6-5 to TRBJ2-2; D is unresolved. The CDR3 runs to 11 residues. Germline V gene data show CDR1 as MNHEY and CDR2 as SVGAGI. Trimming took off 0 bases at V and 10 bases at J, with 3 bases between the two ends. Here the CDR3 DNA reads TGTGCCAGCAGTTACTCACAGGAGCTGTTTTTT. Translated, it gives CASSYSQELFF.

CDR3 sequence reads: CATSREGHRSHEQYF. CDR3 sequence (DNA): TGTGCCACCAGCAGAGAGGGCCATCGGTCCCACGAGCAGTACTTC. V usage is TRBV15 and J usage is TRBJ2-7, with D hard to call. The germline V and J ends were trimmed by 0 bases and 5 bases, with 14 bases remaining between them. This CDR3 is built from 15 residues. Germline CDR1 is LNHNV and CDR2 is YYDKDF (reference sequence).

V and J are TRBV28 and TRBJ2-7, with a weak D call TRBD2 (6 bases). V dropped 5 bases and J dropped 6 bases, with 14 bases sitting between them. This CDR3 spans 13 amino acids. Germline V gives CDR1 MDHEN, CDR2 SYDVKM. CDR3 DNA sequence: TGTGCCAGCAGTGAGTTGGCGGGAACCGAGCAGTACTTC. This translates into CASSELAGTEQYF. Complete variable domain (other parts from reference TRBV28 and TRBJ2-7): DVKVTQSSRYLVKRTGEKVFLECVQDMDHENMFWYRQDPGLGLRLIYFSYDVKMKEKGDIPEGYSVSREKKERFSLILESASTNQTSMYLCASSELAGTEQYFGPGTRLTVT.

The V and J genes are TRBV28 and TRBJ2-2; 11 nucleotides align to TRBD2. J lost 7 bases, V lost 6 bases, and 10 bases had no gene match. This CDR3 has 16 residues. Germline lookup yields CDR1 MDHEN and CDR2 SYDVKM. CDR3 sequence (DNA): TGTGCCAGCAGATCTCATAGCGGGAGGGCCGGCGGGGAGCTGTTTTTT. Translating it yields CASRSHSGRAGGELFF.

This clone has just one count. The chain combines TRBV19 with TRBJ2-7; 12 nucleotides agree with TRBD2. This CDR3 comprises 19 residues. The V and J ends lost 3 bases and 4 bases, in that order; junction bases with no gene match: 16. CDR1 LNHDA and CDR2 SQIVND come from the germline V gene (reference sequence). The CDR3 region has the DNA TGTGCCAGTAGTATCATCCACCCCCTAGCGGGAGGGCCTCCGTACGAGCAGTACTTC. Its protein product is CASSIIHPLAGGPPYEQYF.

This chain joins TRBV11-2 and TRBJ2-7; 10 nucleotides line up with TRBD2. The V segment lost 6 bases and the J segment 0 bases; nucleotides outside the gene matches: 5. The CDR3 spans 15 residues. Germline V gene sequence: CDR1 SGHAT, CDR2 FQNNGV. In DNA form, the CDR3 reads TGTGCCAGCAGTTTCGGGACTAGCGACTCCTACGAGCAGTACTTC. This gives the protein CASSFGTSDSYEQYF.

The chain recombines TRBV7-8 with TRBJ2-5, with 12 bases aligning to TRBD2. The length of the CDR3 is 16 residues. Germline CDR1 and CDR2: SGHVS and FQNEAQ. V was clipped by 3 bases and J by 4 bases; unmatched bases: 6. The CDR3 loop reads CASSLTSGRNLETQYF. CDR3 DNA: TGTGCCAGCAGCTTGACTAGCGGGAGAAACTTAGAGACCCAGTACTTC.

This chain uses TRBV27 with TRBJ1-1; perhaps TRBD1 as D (5 bases). Germline V lookup: CDR1 MNHEY, CDR2 SMNVEV (reference sequence). This CDR3 has 15 amino acids. Trimming took off 1 base at V and 0 bases at J, with 9 bases between the two ends. CDR3 nucleotides: TGTGCCAGCAGTTTATGGGCAGGGTTGAACACTGAAGCTTTCTTT. As protein: CASSLWAGLNTEAFF.

This sequence joins TRBV5-4 and TRBJ2-7; no firm D call. In germline, CDR1 is SGHNT, CDR2 YYREEE (reference sequence). This CDR3 has 14 residues. V was clipped by 0 bases and J by 4 bases, with 11 bases between them. CDR3: CASSLGSNLYEQYF. CDR3 sequence (DNA): TGTGCCAGCAGCTTGGGCTCTAACCTGTACGAGCAGTACTTC.

The rearrangement uses TRBV27 and TRBJ1-2, with 7 bases aligning to TRBD1. Germline V lookup: CDR1 MNHEY, CDR2 SMNVEV (reference sequence). V lost 5 bases, J lost 4 bases, and 7 bases stayed unmatched. The CDR3 sequence is 14 residues long. CDR3 in DNA: TGTGCCAGCAGTCCCCACAGGGGAGTCTATGGCTACACCTTC. Amino acids: CASSPHRGVYGYTF.